The 2 T cell receptor beta chains below all came from one sample that was sequenced in a study of OX40 agonist ivuxolimab in advanced cancers. The method was immunoSEQ multiplex PCR; TCRdb's version includes in-frame clones alone and lacks a portion of them. The data show about 35,000 clones, with approximately 80% seen just once and around 25% held by the top ten. The source material was CD4+ or CD8+ T cells sorted from blood, sampled in a trial of the OX40 agonist ivuxolimab. The receptors were sampled from an adult with an advanced solid tumor such as melanoma, head and neck, liver or kidney cancer.

This rearrangement joins TRBV11-1 to TRBJ2-3, with 9 bases lining up with TRBD2. Germline lookup yields CDR1 SGHAT and CDR2 FQDESV (reference sequence). The V gene end was trimmed by 5 bases and the J gene end by 1 base; junction bases not matched to a gene: 4. The CDR3 is made up of 15 amino acids. In DNA, the CDR3 is TGTGCCAGCAGCCCGCCTAGCGGGGGCACAGATACGCAGTATTTT. Residues: CASSPPSGGTDTQYF. The full variable domain, its missing parts supplied by reference TRBV11-1 and TRBJ2-3, is EAEVAQSPRYKITEKSQAVAFWCDPISGHATLYWYRQILGQGPELLVQFQDESVVDDSQLPKDRFSAERLKGVDSTLKIQPAELGDSAMYLCASSPPSGGTDTQYFGPGTRLTVL.

This clone was detected only once. The chain carries TRBV27 and TRBJ2-7; unclear D gene. Germline V gives CDR1 MNHEY, CDR2 SMNVEV (reference sequence). Trimming left V 0 bases short and J 3 bases short, with 15 bases between. CDR3 length: 16 amino acids. CDR3 coding DNA: TGTGCCAGCAGTTTATCACTACCCGGAGTAAGCTACGAGCAGTACTTC. The encoded protein is CASSLSLPGVSYEQYF.